This TCR beta chain was found in a study of blood T cell repertoires in COVID-19. Overall study: PBMCs, B-cell-depleted T cells, or T cells were the source of the cDNA or gDNA that made up the material.

Seattle patient enrollment occurred during active infection, with longitudinal follow-up thereafter. Per the original methods: The authors estimated nucleated cell counts from reference gene primer amplification. Clones were read by immunoSEQ multiplex PCR, and TCRdb kept only the in-frame ones, dropping some. The DNA gave D and trimming, while V, J and clone size come from that table. The sample gives nearly 350,000 clones, about nine tenths of which show up once; about 6% is in the top ten. The V gene lost 0 bases and the J gene lost 5 bases, with 13 bases spanning the gap. The CDR3 is 16 residues long. The germline V gene encodes CDR1 KGHSH and CDR2 LQKENI. This clone was seen a few times.

Sequenced material: peripheral blood. This clonotype was obtained from a woman aged 45-59 years with COVID-19, enrolled during active disease. The V and J genes are TRBV18 and TRBJ1-4; a weak D match, TRBD1 (5 bases). CDR3 bases: TGTGCCAGCTCACCACCGAAGACAGTGGTGAATGAAAAACTGTTTTTT. It yields the protein CASSPPKTVVNEKLFF.